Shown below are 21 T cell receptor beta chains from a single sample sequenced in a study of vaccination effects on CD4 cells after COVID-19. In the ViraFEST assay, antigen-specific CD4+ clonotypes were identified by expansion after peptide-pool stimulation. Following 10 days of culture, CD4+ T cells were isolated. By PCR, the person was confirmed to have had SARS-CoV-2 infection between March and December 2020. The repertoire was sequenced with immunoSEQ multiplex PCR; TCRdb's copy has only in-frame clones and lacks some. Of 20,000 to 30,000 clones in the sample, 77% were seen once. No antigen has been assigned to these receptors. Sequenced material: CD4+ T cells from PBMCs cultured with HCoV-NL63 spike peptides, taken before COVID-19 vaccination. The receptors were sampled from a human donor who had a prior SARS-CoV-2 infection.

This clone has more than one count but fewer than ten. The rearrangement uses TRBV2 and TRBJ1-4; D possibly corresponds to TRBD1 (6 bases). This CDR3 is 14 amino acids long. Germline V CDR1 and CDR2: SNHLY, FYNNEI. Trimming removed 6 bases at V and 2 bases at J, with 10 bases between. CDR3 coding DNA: TGTGCCAGCAGGAACGACAGGACTAATGAAAAACTGTTTTTT. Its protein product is CASRNDRTNEKLFF.

The CDR3 bases are TGCGCCAGCAGCTCTGGACTAGCGGGTAACACAGATACGCAGTATTTT. Translating gives CASSSGLAGNTDTQYF. The chain joins TRBV5-1 to TRBJ2-3, with TRBD2 identical over 11 bases. The germline gives CDR1 SGHRS, CDR2 YFSETQ. The length of the CDR3 is 16 residues. Losses at the gene ends were 3 bases for V and 2 bases for J; bases not matched to a gene: 5.

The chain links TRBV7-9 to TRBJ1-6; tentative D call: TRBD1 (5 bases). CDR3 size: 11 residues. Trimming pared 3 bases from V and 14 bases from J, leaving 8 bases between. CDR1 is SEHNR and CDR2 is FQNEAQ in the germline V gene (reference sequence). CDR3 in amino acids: CASSFGTSLHF. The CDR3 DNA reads TGTGCCAGCAGCTTTGGGACGTCCCTCCACTTT.

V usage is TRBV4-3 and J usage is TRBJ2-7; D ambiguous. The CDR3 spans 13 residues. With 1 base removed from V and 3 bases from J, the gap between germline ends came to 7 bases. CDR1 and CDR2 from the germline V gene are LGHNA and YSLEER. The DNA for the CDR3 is TGCGCCAGCAGCCAAGCACAGAACTACGAGCAGTACTTC. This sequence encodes CASSQAQNYEQYF.

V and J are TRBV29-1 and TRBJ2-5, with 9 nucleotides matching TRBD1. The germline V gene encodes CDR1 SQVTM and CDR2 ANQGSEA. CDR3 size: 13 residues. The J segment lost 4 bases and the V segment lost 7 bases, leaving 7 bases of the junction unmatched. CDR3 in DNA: TGCAGCGCCAAAGACAGGGGGAGAGAGACCCAGTACTTC. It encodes CSAKDRGRETQYF.

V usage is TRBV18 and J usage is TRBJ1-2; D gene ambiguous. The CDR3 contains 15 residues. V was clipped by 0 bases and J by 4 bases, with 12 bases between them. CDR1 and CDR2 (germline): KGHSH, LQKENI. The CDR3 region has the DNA TGTGCCAGCTCACCACCAAGCTCAGGCTTCTATGGCTACACCTTC. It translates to CASSPPSSGFYGYTF.

Here the CDR3 reads CASSPGGGGARDTQYF. The CDR3 DNA reads as TGTGCCAGCAGCCCCGGGGGCGGGGGGGCCAGAGATACGCAGTATTTT. The V call is TRBV5-4, the J call TRBJ2-3; 9 positions agree with TRBD2. CDR1 SGHNT and CDR2 YYREEE come from the germline V gene (reference sequence). V lost 4 bases to trimming and J lost 5 bases; unmatched junction nucleotides: 11. This CDR3 has 16 residues.

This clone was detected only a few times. In DNA, the CDR3 is TGTGCCAGCAGCCAGGCCGCCAAAAACATTCAGTACTTC. Protein: CASSQAAKNIQYF. The V call is TRBV4-2, the J call TRBJ2-4; D is unresolved. The germline V gene encodes CDR1 LGHNA and CDR2 YNFKEQ. Trimming removed 3 bases from V and 1 base from J, with 4 bases in between. The CDR3 loop spans 13 amino acids.

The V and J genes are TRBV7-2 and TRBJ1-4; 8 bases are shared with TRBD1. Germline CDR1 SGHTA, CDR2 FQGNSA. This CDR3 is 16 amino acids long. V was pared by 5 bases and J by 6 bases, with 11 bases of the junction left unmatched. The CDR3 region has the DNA TGTGCCAGCAGCCTCACCGGGACAGGAGGATATGAAAAACTGTTTTTT. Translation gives CASSLTGTGGYEKLFF.

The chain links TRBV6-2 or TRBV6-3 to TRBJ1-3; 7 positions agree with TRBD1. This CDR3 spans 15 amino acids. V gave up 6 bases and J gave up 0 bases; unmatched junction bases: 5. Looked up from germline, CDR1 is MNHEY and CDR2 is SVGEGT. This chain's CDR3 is CASSLGTDSGNTIYF. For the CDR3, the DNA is TGTGCCAGCAGCCTCGGGACAGACTCTGGAAACACCATATATTTT.

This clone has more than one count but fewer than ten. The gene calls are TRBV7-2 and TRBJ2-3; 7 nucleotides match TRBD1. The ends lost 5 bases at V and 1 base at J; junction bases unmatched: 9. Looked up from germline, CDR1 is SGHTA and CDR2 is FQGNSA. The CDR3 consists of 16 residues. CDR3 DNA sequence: TGTGCCAGCAGCCTAATTATTACAGGGGGCACAGATACGCAGTATTTT. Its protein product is CASSLIITGGTDTQYF. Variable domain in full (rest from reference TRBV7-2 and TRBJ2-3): GAGVSQSPSNKVTEKGKDVELRCDPISGHTALYWYRQSLGQGLEFLIYFQGNSAPDKSGLPSDRFSAERTGGSVSTLTIQRTQQEDSAVYLCASSLIITGGTDTQYFGPGTRLTVL.

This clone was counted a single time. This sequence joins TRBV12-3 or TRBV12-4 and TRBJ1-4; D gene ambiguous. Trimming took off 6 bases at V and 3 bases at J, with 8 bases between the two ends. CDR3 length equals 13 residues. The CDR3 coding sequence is TGTGCCAGCAGCCTTGCCCCTAATGAAAAACTGTTTTTT. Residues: CASSLAPNEKLFF.

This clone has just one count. The DNA for the CDR3 is TGTGCCAGCAGCATACGGGACAGCACAGATACGCAGTATTTT. As protein: CASSIRDSTDTQYF. This rearrangement joins TRBV7-2 to TRBJ2-3; perhaps D is TRBD1 or TRBD2 (5 bases each). Germline CDR1 SGHTA, CDR2 FQGNSA. Deletions cut 5 bases from V and 0 bases from J, with 9 bases between. The CDR3 is made up of 14 amino acids.

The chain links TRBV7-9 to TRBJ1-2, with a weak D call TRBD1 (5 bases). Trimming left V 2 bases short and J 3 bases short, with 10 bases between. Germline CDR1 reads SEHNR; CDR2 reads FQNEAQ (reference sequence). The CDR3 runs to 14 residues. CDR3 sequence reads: CASSLRQGDYGYTF. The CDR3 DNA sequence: TGTGCCAGCAGCTTAAGGCAGGGCGACTATGGCTACACCTTC.

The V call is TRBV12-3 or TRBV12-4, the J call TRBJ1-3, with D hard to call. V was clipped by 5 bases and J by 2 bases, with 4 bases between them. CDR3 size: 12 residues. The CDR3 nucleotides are TGTGCCAGCAGTCCGGCTGGAAACACCATATATTTT. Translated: CASSPAGNTIYF.

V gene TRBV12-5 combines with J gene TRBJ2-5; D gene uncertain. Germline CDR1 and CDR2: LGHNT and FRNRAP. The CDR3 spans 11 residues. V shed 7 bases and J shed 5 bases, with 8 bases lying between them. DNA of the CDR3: TGTGCTAGTGCGGTGGGTGAGACCCAGTACTTC. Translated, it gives CASAVGETQYF.

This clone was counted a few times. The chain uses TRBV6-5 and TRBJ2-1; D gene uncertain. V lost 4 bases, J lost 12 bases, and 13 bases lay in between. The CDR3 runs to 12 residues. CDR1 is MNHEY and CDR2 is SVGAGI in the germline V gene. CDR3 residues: CASSSKGSGQFF. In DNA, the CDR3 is TGTGCCAGCAGTTCTAAGGGCTCGGGGCAGTTCTTC.

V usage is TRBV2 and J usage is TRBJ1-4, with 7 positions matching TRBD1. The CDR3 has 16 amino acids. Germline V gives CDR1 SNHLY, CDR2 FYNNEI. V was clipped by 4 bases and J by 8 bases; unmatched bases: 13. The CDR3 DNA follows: TGTGCCAGCAGTGGAGGGGACAGCCGGTATCGGGAAAAACTGTTTTTT. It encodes CASSGGDSRYREKLFF.

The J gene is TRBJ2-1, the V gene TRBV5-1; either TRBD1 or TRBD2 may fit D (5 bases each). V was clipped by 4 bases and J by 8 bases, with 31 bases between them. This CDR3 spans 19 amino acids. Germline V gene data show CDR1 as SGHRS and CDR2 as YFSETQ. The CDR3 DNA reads TGCGCCAGCAGCACAAGACCCCGGGACGCCTTTAACCGGGTGGATGAGCAGTTCTTC. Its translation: CASSTRPRDAFNRVDEQFF.

The CDR3: CASSPPGAETQYF. CDR3 coding DNA: TGTGCCAGCTCACCACCAGGGGCGGAGACCCAGTACTTC. The chain is built from TRBV18 and TRBJ2-5, with a weak D call TRBD1 (5 bases). Germline V gene sequence: CDR1 KGHSH, CDR2 LQKENI. V was cut by 0 bases and J by 5 bases, with 7 bases left in between. CDR3 length: 13 residues. The full variable domain, in which reference TRBV18 and TRBJ2-5 provide the parts outside the CDR3, is NAGVMQNPRHLVRRRGQEARLRCSPMKGHSHVYWYRQLPEEGLKFMVYLQKENIIDESGMPKERFSAEFPKEGPSILRIQQVVRGDSAAYFCASSPPGAETQYFGPGTRLLVL.

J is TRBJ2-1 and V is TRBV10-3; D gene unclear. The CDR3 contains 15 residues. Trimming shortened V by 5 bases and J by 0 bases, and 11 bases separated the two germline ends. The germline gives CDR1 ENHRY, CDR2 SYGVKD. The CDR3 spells CAISRDPSSYNEQFF. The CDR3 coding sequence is TGTGCCATCAGTCGCGACCCGAGCTCCTACAATGAGCAGTTCTTC.